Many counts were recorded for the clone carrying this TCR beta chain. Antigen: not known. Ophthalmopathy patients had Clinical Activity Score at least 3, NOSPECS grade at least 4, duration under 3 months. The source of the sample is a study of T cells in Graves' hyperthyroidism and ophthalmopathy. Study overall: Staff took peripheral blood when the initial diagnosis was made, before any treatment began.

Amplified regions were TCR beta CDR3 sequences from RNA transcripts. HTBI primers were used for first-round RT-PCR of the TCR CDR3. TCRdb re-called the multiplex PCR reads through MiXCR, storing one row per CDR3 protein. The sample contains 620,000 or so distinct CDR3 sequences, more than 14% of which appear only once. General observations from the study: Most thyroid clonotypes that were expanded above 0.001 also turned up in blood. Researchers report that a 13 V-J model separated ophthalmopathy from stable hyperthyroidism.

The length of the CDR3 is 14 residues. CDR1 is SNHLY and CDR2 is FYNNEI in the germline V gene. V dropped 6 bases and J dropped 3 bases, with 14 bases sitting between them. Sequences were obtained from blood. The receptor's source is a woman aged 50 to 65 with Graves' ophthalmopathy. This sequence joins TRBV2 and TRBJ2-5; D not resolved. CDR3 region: CASSALTGEETQYF. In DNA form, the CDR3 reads TGTGCCAGCAGCGCTCTGACTGGTGAAGAGACCCAGTACTTC.